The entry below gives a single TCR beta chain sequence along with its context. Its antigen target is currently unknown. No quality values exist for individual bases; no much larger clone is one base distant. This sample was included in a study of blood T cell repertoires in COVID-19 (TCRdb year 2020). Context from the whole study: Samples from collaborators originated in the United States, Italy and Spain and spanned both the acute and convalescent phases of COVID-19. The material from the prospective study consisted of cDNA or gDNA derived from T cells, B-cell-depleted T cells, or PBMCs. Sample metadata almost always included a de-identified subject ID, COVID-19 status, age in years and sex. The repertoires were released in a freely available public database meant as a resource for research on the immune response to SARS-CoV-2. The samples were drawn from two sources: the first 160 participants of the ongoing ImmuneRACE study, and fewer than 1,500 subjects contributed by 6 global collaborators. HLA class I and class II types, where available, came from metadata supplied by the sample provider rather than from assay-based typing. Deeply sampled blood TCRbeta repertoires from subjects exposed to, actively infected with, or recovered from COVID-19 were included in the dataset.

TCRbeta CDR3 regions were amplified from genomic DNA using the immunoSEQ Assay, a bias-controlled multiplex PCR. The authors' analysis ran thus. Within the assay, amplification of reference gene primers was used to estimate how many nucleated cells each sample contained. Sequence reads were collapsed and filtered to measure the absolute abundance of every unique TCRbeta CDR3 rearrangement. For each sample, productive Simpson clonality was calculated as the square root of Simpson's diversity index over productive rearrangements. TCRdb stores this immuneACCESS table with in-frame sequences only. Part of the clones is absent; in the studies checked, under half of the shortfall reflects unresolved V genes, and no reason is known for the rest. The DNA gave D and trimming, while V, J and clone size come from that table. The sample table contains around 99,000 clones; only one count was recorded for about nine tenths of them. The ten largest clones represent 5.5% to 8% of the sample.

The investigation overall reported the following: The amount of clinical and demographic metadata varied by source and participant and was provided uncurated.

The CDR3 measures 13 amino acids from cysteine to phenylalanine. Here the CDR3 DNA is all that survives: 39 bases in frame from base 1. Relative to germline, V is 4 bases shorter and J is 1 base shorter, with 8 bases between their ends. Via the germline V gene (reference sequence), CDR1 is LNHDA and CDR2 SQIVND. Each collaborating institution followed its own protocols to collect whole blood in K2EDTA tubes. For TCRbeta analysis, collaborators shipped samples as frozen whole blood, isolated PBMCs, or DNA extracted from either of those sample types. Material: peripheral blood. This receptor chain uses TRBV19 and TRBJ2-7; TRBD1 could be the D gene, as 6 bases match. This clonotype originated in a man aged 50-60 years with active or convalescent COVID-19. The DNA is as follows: TGTGCCAGTAGTACAGGGGTATCCTACGAGCAGTACTTC. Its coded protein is CASSTGVSYEQYF.